This T cell receptor beta chain appears in the sequencing data of a study of blood T cell repertoires in COVID-19. Overall study context: Samples taken during acute and convalescent COVID-19 were collected in the United States, Italy and Spain.

This CDR3 has 16 amino acids. V was shortened by 2 bases and J by 3 bases, with 16 bases between the two germline ends. From germline, CDR1 is GTSNPN and CDR2 SVGIG (reference sequence). The repertoire was sequenced with immunoSEQ multiplex PCR; TCRdb's copy has only in-frame clones and lacks some. The top ten clones hold approximately 9.4% of a sample with 150,000 to 200,000 clones, roughly 84% of them seen once. This clone was recorded once. The TCR originated in a woman older than 75 with acute or convalescent COVID-19. Sequencing input: peripheral blood. The gene calls are TRBV30 and TRBJ1-4, with TRBD1 as a possible D gene (5 bases). DNA for the CDR3: TGTGCCTGGAGTCGGTTAGGGCAACAGGCTAATGAAAAACTGTTTTTT. It specifies CAWSRLGQQANEKLFF.